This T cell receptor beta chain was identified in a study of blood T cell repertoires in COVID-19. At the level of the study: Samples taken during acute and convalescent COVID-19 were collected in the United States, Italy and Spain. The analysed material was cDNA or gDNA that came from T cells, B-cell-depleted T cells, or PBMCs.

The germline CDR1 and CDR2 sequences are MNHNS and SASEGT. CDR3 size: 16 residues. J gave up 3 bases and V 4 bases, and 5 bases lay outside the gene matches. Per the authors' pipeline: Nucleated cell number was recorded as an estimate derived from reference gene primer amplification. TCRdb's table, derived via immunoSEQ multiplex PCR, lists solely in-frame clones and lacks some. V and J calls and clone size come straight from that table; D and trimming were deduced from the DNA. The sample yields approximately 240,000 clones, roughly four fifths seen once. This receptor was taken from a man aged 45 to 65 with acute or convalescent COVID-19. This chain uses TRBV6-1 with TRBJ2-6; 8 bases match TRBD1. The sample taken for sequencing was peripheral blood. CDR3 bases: TGTGCCAGCAGTGGGACAGGGAACAGTGGGGCCAACGTCCTGACTTTC. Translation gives CASSGTGNSGANVLTF.